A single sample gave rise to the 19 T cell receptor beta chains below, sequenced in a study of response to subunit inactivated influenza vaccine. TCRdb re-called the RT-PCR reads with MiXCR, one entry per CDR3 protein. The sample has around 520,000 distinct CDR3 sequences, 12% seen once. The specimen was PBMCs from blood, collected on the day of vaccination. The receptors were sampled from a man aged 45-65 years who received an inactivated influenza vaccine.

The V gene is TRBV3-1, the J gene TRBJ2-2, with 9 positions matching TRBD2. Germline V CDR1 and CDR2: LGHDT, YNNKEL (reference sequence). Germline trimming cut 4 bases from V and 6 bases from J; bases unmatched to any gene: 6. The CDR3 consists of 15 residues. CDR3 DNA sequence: TGTGCCAGCAGCCCAGGGGGACTAGCAGCCGGGGAGCTGTTTTTT. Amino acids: CASSPGGLAAGELFF.

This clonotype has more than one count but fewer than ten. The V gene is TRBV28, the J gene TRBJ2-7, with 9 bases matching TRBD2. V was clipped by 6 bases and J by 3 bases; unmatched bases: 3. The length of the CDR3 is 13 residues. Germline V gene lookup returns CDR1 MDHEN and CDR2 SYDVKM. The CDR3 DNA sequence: TGTGCCAGCAGATCGACTAGCGGCTACGAGCAGTACTTC. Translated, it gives CASRSTSGYEQYF.

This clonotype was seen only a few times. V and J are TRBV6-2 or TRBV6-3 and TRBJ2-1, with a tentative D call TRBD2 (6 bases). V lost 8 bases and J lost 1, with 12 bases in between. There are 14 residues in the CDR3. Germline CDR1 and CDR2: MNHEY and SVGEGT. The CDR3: CASQRERSYNEQFF. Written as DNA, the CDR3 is TGTGCCAGCCAACGGGAGCGGTCCTACAATGAGCAGTTCTTC.

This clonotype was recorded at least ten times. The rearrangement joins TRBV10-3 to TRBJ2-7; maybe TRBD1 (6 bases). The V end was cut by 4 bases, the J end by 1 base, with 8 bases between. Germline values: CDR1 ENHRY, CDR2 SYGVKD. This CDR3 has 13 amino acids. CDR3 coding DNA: TGTGCCATCAGTGCGCAGGGGTCCTACGAGCAGTACTTC. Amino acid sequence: CAISAQGSYEQYF.

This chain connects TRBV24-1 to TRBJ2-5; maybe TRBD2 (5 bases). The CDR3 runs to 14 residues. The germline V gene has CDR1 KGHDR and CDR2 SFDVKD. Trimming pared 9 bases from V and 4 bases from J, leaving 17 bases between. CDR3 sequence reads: CATSSRSDGETQYF. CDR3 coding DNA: TGTGCCACCTCTAGCAGGAGCGATGGAGAGACCCAGTACTTC.

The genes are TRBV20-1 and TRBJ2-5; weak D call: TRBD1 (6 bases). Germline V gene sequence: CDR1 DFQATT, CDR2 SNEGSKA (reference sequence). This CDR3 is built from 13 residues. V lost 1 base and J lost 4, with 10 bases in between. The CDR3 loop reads CSARVAGAETQYF. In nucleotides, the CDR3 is TGCAGTGCTAGAGTGGCAGGGGCAGAGACCCAGTACTTC.

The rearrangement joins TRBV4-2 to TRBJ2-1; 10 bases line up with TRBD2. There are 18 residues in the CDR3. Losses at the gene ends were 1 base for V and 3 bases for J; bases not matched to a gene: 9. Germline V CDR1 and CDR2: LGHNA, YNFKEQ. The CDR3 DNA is TGTGCCAGCAGCCAAGTTGCTAGCGGGGGTTCCCACTACAATGAGCAGTTCTTC. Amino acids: CASSQVASGGSHYNEQFF.

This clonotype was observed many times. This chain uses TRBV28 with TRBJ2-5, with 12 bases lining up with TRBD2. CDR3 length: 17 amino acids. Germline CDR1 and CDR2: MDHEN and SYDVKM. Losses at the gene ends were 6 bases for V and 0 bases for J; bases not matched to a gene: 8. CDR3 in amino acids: CASSGLAGGKYQETQYF. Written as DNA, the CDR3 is TGTGCCAGCAGCGGTCTAGCGGGGGGGAAGTACCAAGAGACCCAGTACTTC.

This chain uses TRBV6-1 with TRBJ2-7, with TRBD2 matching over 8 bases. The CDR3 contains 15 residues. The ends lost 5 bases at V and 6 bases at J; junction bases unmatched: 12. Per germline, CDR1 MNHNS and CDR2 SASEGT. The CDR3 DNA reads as TGTGCCAGCAGTACGGGGACTCACCGGGGGGGCGAGCAGTACTTC. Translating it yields CASSTGTHRGGEQYF.

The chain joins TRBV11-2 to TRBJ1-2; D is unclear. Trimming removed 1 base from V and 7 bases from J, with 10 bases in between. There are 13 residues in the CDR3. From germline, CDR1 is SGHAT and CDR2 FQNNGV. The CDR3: CASSLGAEVGYTF. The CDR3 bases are TGTGCCAGCAGCTTAGGGGCTGAAGTTGGCTACACCTTC.

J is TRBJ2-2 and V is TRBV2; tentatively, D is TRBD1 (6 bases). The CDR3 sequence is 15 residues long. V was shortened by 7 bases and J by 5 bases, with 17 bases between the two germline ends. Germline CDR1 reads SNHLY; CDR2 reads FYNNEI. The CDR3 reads CASTWTAAGTGELFF. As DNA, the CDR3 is TGTGCCAGCACGTGGACAGCTGCCGGGACCGGGGAGCTGTTTTTT. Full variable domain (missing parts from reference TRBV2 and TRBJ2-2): EPEVTQTPSHQVTQMGQEVILRCVPISNHLYFYWYRQILGQKVEFLVSFYNNEISEKSEIFDDQFSVERPDGSNFTLKIRSTKLEDSAMYFCASTWTAAGTGELFFGEGSRLTVL.

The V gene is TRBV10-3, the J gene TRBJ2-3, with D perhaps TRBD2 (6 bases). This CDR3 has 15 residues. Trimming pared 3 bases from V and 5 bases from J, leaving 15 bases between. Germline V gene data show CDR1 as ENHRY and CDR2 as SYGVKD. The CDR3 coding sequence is TGTGCCATCAGTGACTCCCAGCGGGTAGGAGATACGCAGTATTTT. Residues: CAISDSQRVGDTQYF.

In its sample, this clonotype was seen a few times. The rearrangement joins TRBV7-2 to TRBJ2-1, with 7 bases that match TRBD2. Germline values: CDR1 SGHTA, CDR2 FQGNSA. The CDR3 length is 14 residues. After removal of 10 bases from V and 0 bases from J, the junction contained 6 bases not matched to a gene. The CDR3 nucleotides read TGTGCCACTTCGGGAGGTTACTCCTACAATGAGCAGTTCTTC. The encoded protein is CATSGGYSYNEQFF.

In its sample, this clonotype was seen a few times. CDR3 bases: TGTGCCAGCAGTGAACAGGCGACTCAGCCCCTCCACTTT. Translation gives CASSEQATQPLHF. The chain carries TRBV6-1 and TRBJ1-6; D call uncertain. The CDR3 has 13 residues. The germline CDR1 and CDR2 sequences are MNHNS and SASEGT. V lost 2 bases to trimming and J lost 13 bases, with 12 bases between them.

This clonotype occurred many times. The CDR3 sequence is CSVARLGQETQYF. The CDR3 DNA follows: TGCAGCGTCGCGCGACTAGGCCAAGAGACCCAGTACTTC. This chain connects TRBV29-1 to TRBJ2-5; D is perhaps TRBD2 (6 bases). From germline, CDR1 is SQVTM and CDR2 ANQGSEA. The CDR3 covers 13 residues. The V end lost 6 bases, the J end lost 1 base, and 12 bases lay between the germline ends.

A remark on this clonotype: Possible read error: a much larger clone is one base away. CDR3 DNA: TGCGCCAGCAGCTTGGGGACAACCACTAGCGGGAGACCTCTGCAGCAGCACTTC. Its translation is CASSLGTTTSGRPLQQHF. The V call is TRBV5-1, the J call TRBJ2-7; 11 nucleotides line up with TRBD2. In germline, CDR1 is SGHRS, CDR2 YFSETQ. The CDR3 totals 18 residues.

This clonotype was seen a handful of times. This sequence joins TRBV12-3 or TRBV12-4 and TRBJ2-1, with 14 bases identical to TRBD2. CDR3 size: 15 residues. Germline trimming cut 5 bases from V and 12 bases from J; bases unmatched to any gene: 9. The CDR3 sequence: CASSSSTSGRARQFF. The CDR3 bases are TGTGCCAGCAGTAGCTCGACTAGCGGGAGGGCCCGGCAGTTCTTC.

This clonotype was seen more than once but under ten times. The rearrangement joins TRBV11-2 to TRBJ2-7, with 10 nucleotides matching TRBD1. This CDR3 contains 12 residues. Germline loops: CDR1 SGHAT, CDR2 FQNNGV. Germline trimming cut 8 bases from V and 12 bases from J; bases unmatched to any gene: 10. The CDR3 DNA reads TGTGCCAGCGGATTTGGGACAGGGGTTGGGTACTTC. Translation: CASGFGTGVGYF.

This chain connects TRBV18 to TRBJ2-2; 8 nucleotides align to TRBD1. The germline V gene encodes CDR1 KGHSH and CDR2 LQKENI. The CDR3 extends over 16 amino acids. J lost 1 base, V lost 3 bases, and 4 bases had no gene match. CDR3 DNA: TGTGCCAGCTCACCTACTGGACAGGGGAACACCGGGGAGCTGTTTTTT. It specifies CASSPTGQGNTGELFF.